This T cell receptor (beta chain) was recorded in a study of identical twins. Study observations and caveats: Insertion counts were lower in abundant cord blood beta clonotypes, a trend that memory repertoires did not show.

Germline V gives CDR1 SEHNR, CDR2 FQNEAQ (reference sequence). The V gene end was trimmed by 5 bases and the J gene end by 7 bases; junction bases not matched to a gene: 10. The CDR3 has 16 residues. With template switching, a universal primer site was added, and the cDNA carried unique molecular identifiers. TCRdb independently ran MiXCR on the 5' RACE reads; one entry per CDR3 protein. Among about 240,000 distinct CDR3 sequences listed, approximately 7.8% were seen once. To note about this clonotype: Antigen: not known.

These records were also assigned to another study, of yellow fever vaccine responses in identical twins. That work adds: Reportedly, twins showed a vaccine T cell response that looked partly convergent and partly personalized.

The material sequenced was CD8+ T cells sorted from blood. This chain links TRBV7-9 with TRBJ2-7, with 14 bases fitting TRBD2. The receptor comes from a woman under 30 in good health. The CDR3, as DNA: TGTGCCAGCAGCCCCGGGACTAGCGGGGGCCTAGGTGAGCAGTACTTC. Its protein is CASSPGTSGGLGEQYF.